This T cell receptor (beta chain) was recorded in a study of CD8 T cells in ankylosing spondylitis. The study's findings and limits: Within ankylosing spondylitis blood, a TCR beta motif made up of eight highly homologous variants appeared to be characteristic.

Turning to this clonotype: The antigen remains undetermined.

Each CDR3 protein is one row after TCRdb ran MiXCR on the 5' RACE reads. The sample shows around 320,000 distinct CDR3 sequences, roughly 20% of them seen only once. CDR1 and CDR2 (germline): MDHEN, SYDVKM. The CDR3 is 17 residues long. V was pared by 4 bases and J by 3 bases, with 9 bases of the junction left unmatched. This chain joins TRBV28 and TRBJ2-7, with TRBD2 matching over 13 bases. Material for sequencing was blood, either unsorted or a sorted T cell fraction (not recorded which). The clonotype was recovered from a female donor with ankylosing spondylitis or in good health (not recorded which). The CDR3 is CASSWTSGSSGGYEQYF. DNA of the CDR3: TGTGCCAGCAGTTGGACTAGCGGGAGTAGTGGTGGCTACGAGCAGTACTTC.